This T cell receptor (beta chain) stems from a study of blood T cell repertoires in COVID-19. Germline V lookup: CDR1 MNHNY, CDR2 SVGAGI (reference sequence). The CDR3 spans 15 residues. The junction had 6 bases not matched to a gene; V was cut back by 5 bases and J by 6 bases. Repertoires were generated with immunoSEQ multiplex PCR, while TCRdb's copy carries only in-frame clones and drops some. The repertoire holds roughly 160,000 clones, with 65% to 90% as singletons. This clone was seen a handful of times. This TCR came from a man aged 55 to 70 with acute or convalescent COVID-19. The chain is built from TRBV6-6 and TRBJ2-1, with 11 positions matching TRBD2. The sample was peripheral blood. This CDR3 reads CASSQLAGGSNEQFF. CDR3 sequence (DNA): TGTGCCAGCAGTCAGCTAGCGGGAGGAAGCAATGAGCAGTTCTTC.